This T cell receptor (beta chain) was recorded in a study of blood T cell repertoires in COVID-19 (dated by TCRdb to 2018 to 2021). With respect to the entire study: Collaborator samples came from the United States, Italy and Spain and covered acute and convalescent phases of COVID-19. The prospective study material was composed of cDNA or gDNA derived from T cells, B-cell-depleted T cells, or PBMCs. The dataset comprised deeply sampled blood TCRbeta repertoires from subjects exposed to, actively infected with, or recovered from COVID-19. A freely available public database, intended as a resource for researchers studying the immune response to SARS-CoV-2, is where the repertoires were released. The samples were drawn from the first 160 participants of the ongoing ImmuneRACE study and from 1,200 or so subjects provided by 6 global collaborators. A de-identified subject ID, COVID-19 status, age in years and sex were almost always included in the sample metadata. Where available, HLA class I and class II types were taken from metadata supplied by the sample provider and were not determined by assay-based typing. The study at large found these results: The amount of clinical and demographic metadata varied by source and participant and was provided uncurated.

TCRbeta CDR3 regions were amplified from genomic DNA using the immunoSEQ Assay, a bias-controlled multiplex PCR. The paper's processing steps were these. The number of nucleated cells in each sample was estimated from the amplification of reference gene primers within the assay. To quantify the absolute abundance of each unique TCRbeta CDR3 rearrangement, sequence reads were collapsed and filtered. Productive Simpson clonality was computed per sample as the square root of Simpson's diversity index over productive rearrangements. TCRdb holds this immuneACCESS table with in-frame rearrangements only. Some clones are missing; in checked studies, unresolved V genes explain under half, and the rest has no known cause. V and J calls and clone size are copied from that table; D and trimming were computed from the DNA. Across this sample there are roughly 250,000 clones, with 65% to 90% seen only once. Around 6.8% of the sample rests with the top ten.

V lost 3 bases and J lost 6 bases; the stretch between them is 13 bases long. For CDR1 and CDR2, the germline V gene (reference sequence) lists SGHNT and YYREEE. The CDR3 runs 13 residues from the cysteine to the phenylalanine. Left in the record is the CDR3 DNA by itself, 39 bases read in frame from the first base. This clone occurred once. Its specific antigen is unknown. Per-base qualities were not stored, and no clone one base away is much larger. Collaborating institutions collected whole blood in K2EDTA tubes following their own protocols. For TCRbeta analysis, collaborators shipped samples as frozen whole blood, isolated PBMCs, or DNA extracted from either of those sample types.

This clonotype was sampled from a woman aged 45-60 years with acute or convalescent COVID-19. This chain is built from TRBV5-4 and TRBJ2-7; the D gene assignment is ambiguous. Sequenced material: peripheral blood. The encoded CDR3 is CASSSQTTGEQYF. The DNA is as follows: TGTGCCAGCAGCTCCCAGACAACCGGCGAGCAGTACTTC.